This record concerns one TCR beta chain sequence. Its antigen is as yet unknown. Naive, memory, effector memory and TEMRA subsets, all unstimulated, were sequenced in a few donor pairs. The CDR3 runs 14 residues. The sample originates from a study of siplizumab effects on memory and regulatory T cells. Study results and limitations: Naive T cell populations appeared to exhibit greater diversity than memory cells and appeared to be major alloresponse contributors. No assignable naive or memory phenotype existed for roughly 80-97% of proliferating CD4+ or CD8+ clones.

Profiled with immunoSEQ multiplex PCR; TCRdb holds only in-frame clones, not every one. The sample holds around 7,400 clones, approximately 70% seen once. The source of this sequence is a human donor in good health. Sequencing was performed on effector memory CD8+ T cells sorted from blood. The subset is: unstimulated CD8+ effector memory T cells. The chain is built from TRBV21-1 and TRBJ1-5; TRBD1, the table's D call, lacks a check against the DNA. TRBV21-1 is deemed a pseudogene. CDR3 DNA: TGTGCCAGCAGCATGGGGGCCTCCAATCAGCCCCAGCATTTT. Encoded protein: CASSMGASNQPQHF.